This is a list of T cell receptor beta chains from one sample in a study of identical twins. TCRdb used MiXCR to reprocess the 5' RACE reads, holding one entry per CDR3 protein. Among around 650,000 distinct CDR3 sequences, 7% to 7.5% were seen once, and the ten largest hold 1.6%. A further study also used this sample, focusing on yellow fever vaccine responses in identical twins.

Sequencing used PBMCs. These receptors all come from a woman under 30 in good health. Both conserved end residues are part of each CDR3. A D gene is named only where the DNA matches it firmly. For some rows the clone size is stated as once, few or many, or as a class when expanded; others skip it.

v_gene	d_gene	len	j_gene	abundance	CDR3nt	CDR3aa
TRBV10-2	TRBD2	14	TRBJ2-3	few	TGCGCCAGCGTAGTAGCGGGGGTCGGGGATACGCAGTATTTT	CASVVAGVGDTQYF
TRBV6-5	-	14	TRBJ1-2	-	TGTGCCAGCAGTTACAGGGAGGGGCCGTCGGGCTACACCTTC	CASSYREGPSGYTF
TRBV28	-	13	TRBJ2-2	few	TGTGCCAGCAGTTTTCCTCTCGCCGGGGAGCTGTTTTTT	CASSFPLAGELFF
TRBV5-1	TRBD2	15	TRBJ2-1	-	TGCGCCAGCGTCCGCTCGGGGGGAAGATACAATGAGCAGTTCTTC	CASVRSGGRYNEQFF
TRBV20-1	TRBD1	14	TRBJ1-4	many	TGCAGTGCGAGCCGGGACAGGGTTTATGAAAAACTGTTTTTT	CSASRDRVYEKLFF
TRBV29-1	-	13	TRBJ2-1	-	TGCAGCGTTTCGGACGCGGGATACAATGAGCAGTTCTTC	CSVSDAGYNEQFF
TRBV6-6	-	13	TRBJ1-5	few	TGTGCCAGCAGTTTAGGGCGTTATCAGCCCCAGCATTTT	CASSLGRYQPQHF
TRBV5-1	TRBD2	15	TRBJ2-5	many	TGCGCCAGCAGCACTAGCGGGGGGAGCCAAGAGACCCAGTACTTC	CASSTSGGSQETQYF
TRBV4-1	-	15	TRBJ2-1	many	TGTGCCAGCAGCCAGGCAGGGAGCTCCTACAATGAGCAGTTCTTC	CASSQAGSSYNEQFF
TRBV7-2	-	13	TRBJ2-1	few	TGTGCCAGCAGCCGGAACCCGCACAATGAGCAGTTCTTC	CASSRNPHNEQFF
TRBV20-1	-	15	TRBJ2-5	few	TGCAGTGCTAGAATTCGCGGAAGGTGGGATGAGACCCAGTACTTC	CSARIRGRWDETQYF
TRBV12-3/TRBV12-4	-	15	TRBJ2-1	-	TGTGCCAGCAGTCCCCCGGGGGGCGTTTCCAATGAGCAGTTCTTC	CASSPPGGVSNEQFF
TRBV12-3/TRBV12-4	-	12	TRBJ1-1	many	TGTGCCAGCAGTTTGAACACACCAGAAGCTTTCTTT	CASSLNTPEAFF
TRBV10-1	-	13	TRBJ1-1	few	TGCGCCAGCAGTGACTCGGTTGGTGCTGAAGCTTTCTTT	CASSDSVGAEAFF
TRBV6-1	TRBD2	16	TRBJ2-6	few	TGTGCCAGCAGCTCCGGGTCGGCGGGGGAGGCCAACGTCCTGACTTTC	CASSSGSAGEANVLTF
TRBV6-1	-	13	TRBJ1-2	many	TGTGCCAGCAAACGGACAGCGAACTATGGCTACACCTTC	CASKRTANYGYTF
TRBV15	TRBD2	15	TRBJ2-5	few	TGTGCCACCAGCAGGTATAGCGGGAGTGCGGAGACCCAGTACTTC	CATSRYSGSAETQYF
TRBV20-1	-	11	TRBJ1-1	many	TGCAGTGTAGGCTCGAACACTGAAGCTTTCTTT	CSVGSNTEAFF
TRBV12-3/TRBV12-4	-	14	TRBJ2-2	many	TGTGCCAGCAGTATCGCCCTTACAACCGGGGAGCTGTTTTTT	CASSIALTTGELFF
TRBV6-5	-	14	TRBJ1-2	few	TGTGCCAGCAGTTACTCCTCCACATTTGGTGGCTACACCTTC	CASSYSSTFGGYTF
TRBV4-1	-	14	TRBJ2-7	-	TGCGCCAGCAGCCAAGGACTATCCCCCTACGAGCAGTACTTC	CASSQGLSPYEQYF
TRBV7-7	-	16	TRBJ2-5	few	TGTGCCAGCAGCTTAGAAGGGGGGAGAGTCTTAGAGACCCAGTACTTC	CASSLEGGRVLETQYF
TRBV29-1	-	12	TRBJ2-3	many	TGCAGCGTTGAAGACCCGGCGGATACGCAGTATTTT	CSVEDPADTQYF
TRBV29-1	TRBD2	14	TRBJ2-5	few	TGCAGCGTGACTAGCGGGGGGTCCCAAGAGACCCAGTACTTC	CSVTSGGSQETQYF